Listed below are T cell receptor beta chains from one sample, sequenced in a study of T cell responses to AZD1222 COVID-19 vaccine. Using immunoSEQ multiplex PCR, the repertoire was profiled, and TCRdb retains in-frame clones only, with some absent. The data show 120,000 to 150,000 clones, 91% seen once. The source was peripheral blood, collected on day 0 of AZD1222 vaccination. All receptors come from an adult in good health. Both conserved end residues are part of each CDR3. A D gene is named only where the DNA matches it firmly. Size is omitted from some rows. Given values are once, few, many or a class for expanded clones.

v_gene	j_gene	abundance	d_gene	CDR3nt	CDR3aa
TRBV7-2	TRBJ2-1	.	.	TGTGCCAGCAGCTTAGGACTTAGGTTGTCAATAAGGTACAATGAGCAGTTCTTC	CASSLGLRLSIRYNEQFF
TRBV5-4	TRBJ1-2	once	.	TGTGCCAGCAGCTTGGCCTCGGGACGGAGCTATGGCTACACCTTC	CASSLASGRSYGYTF
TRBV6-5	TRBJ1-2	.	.	TGTGCCAGCAGTTACGGGCACATGGGGGGCTACACCTTC	CASSYGHMGGYTF
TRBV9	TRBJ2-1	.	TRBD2	TGTGCCAGCAGCGTAACGGGAGGAAGGGAGCAGTTCTTC	CASSVTGGREQFF
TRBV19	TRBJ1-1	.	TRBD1	TGTGCCACCGGGACAGGGTGGGACACTGAAGCTTTCTTT	CATGTGWDTEAFF
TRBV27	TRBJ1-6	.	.	TGTGCCAGCAGGGCCCCCTTTGTGAGCTCCTATAATTCACCCCTCCACTTT	CASRAPFVSSYNSPLHF
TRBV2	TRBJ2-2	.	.	TGTGCCAGCAGACGAACCTACACCGGGGAGCTGTTTTTT	CASRRTYTGELFF
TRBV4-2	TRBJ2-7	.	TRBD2	TGTGCCAGCAGCCACGGGGGGGGAGCGGAGCAGTACTTC	CASSHGGGAEQYF
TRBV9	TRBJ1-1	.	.	TGTGCCAGCAGCCCTGGACAGCGGGTGACTGAAGCTTTCTTT	CASSPGQRVTEAFF
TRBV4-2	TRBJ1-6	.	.	TGTGCCAGCAGCCAAGAAGGGACGGCTGAAAATTCACCCCTCCACTTT	CASSQEGTAENSPLHF
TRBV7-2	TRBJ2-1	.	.	TGTGCCAGCAGCTTAGTTCACTTCAATGAGCAGTTCTTC	CASSLVHFNEQFF
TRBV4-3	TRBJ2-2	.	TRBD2	TGCGCCAGCAGCCAAGAATTTAGCGGGGGGGCCGCCGGGGAGCTGTTTTTT	CASSQEFSGGAAGELFF
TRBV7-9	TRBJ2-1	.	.	TGTGCCAGCAGCTTTGGGATCCAAGACAGACGGCCCGGCAATGAGCAGTTCTTC	CASSFGIQDRRPGNEQFF
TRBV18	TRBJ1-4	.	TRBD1	TGTGCCAGCTCGCCCCGGATGAGGACAGGAATAAATGAAAAACTGTTTTTT	CASSPRMRTGINEKLFF
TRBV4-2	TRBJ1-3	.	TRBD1	TGTGCCAGCAGCCAAGGTACACAGGGGGGAAACACCATATATTTT	CASSQGTQGGNTIYF
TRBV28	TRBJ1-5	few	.	TGTGCCAGCAGTCTACTTAGCAATCAGCCCCAGCATTTT	CASSLLSNQPQHF
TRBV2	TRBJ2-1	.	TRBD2	TGTGCCAGCAGTGACACTAGCGGGGGAGGTAATGAGCAGTTCTTC	CASSDTSGGGNEQFF